One T cell receptor (beta chain) is described in this entry. The data were obtained in a study of PD-L1 blockade in urothelial cancer. Whole-study context: Males with urothelial cancer arising in the bladder constituted twenty-five of the 29 patients. There were a median of roughly 140,000 T cells in blood samples. Individuals in the cohort had been given 0 to 3 earlier chemotherapy regimens.

Germline CDR1 and CDR2: MNHNS and SASEGT. The V segment lost 5 bases and the J segment 3 bases; nucleotides outside the gene matches: 4. The CDR3 is 14 amino acids. The time point was: pretreatment peripheral blood. Pretreatment and on-treatment blood mononuclear cell samples were taken, totaling between 1 and 8 time points per patient. This table comes from immunoSEQ multiplex PCR, and its TCRdb copy is limited to in-frame clones, with some not included. The table records about 70,000 clones, approximately 87% of them present only once. The source of this sequence is a man between 65 and 85 years old with urothelial cancer. V usage is TRBV6-1 and J usage is TRBJ1-5, with 7 bases aligning to TRBD1. The specimen comprised PBMCs, sampled around atezolizumab (anti-PD-L1) treatment. The CDR3 sequence: CASSLQGNNQPQHF. DNA for the CDR3: TGTGCCAGCAGTCTACAGGGGAACAATCAGCCCCAGCATTTT.